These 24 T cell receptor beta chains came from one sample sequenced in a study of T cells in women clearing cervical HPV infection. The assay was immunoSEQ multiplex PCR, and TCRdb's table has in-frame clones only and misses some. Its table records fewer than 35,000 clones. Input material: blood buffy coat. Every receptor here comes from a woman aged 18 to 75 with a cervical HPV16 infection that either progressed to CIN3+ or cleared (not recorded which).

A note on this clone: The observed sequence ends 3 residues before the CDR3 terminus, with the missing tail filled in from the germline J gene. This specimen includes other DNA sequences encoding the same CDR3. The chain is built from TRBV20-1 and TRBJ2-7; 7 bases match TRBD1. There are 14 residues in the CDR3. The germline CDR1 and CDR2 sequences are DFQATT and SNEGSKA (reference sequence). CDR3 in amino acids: CSADPPAGGYEQYF. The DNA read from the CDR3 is TGCAGCGCTGACCCCCCAGCAGGGGGTTACGAG.

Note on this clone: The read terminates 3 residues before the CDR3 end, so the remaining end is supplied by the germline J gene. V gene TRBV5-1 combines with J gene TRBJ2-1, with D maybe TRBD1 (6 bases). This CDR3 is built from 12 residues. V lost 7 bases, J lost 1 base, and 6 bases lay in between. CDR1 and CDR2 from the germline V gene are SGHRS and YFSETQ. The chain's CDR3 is CASQGSYNEQFF. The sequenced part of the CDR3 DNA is TGCGCCAGCCAGGGGTCCTACAATGAG.

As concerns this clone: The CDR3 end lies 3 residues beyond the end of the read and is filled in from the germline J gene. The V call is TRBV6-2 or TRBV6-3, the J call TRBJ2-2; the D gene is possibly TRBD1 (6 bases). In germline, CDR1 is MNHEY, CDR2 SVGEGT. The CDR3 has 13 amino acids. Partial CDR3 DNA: TGTGCCAGCAGTTCACAGGGTAATACACCG. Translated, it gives CASSSQGNTP. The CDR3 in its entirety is CASSSQGNTPLFF.

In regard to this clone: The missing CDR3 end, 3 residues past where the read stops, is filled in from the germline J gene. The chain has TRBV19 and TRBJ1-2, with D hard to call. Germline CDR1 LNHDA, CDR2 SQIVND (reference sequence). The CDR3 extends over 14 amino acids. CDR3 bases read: TGTGCCAGTAGTATTAGCGGGGAGGTAGATACC. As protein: CASSISGEVDT. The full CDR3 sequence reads CASSISGEVDTYTF.

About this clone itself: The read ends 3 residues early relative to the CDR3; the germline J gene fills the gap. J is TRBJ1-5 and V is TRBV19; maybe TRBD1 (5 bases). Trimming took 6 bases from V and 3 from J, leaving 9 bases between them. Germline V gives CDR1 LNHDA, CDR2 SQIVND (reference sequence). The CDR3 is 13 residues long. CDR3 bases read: TGTGCCAGTAGCCAGGGTCTCAATCAGCCC. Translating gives CASSQGLNQP. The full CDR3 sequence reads CASSQGLNQPQHF.

CDR3 DNA (partial): TGTGCCAGCAGCCCTGTCGCACAGTCGTGGGGC. It is translated as CASSPVAQSWG. The whole CDR3 is CASSPVAQSWGYTF. The chain combines TRBV11-1 with TRBJ1-2; D call uncertain. The read comes to an end 3 residues before the CDR3 does, leaving the germline J gene to fill in the end. CDR1 and CDR2 (germline): SGHAT, FQDESV (reference sequence). CDR3 length equals 14 residues.

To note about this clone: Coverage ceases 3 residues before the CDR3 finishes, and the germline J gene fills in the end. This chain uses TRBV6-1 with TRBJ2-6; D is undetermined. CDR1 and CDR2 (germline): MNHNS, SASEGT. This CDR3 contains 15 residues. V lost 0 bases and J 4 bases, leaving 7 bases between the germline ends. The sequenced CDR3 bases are TGTGCCAGCAGTGAAGCGGGCCTCGGGGCCAACGTC. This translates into CASSEAGLGANV. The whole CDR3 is CASSEAGLGANVLTF.

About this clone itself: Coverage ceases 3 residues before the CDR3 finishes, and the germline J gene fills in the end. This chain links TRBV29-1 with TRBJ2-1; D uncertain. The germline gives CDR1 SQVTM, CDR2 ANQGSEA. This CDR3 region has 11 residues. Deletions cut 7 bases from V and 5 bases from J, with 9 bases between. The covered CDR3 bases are TGCAGCGCCTGGCTGAACAATGAG. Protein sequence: CSAWLNNE. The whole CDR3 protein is CSAWLNNEQFF.

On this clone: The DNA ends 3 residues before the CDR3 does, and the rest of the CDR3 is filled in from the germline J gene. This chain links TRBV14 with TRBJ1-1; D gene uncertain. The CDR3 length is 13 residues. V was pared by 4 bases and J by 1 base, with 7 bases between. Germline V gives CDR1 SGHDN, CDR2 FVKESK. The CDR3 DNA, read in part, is TGTGCCAGCAGCCTTCAGTGGAACACTGAA. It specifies CASSLQWNTE. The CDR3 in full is CASSLQWNTEAFF. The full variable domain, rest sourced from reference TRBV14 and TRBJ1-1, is EAGVTQFPSHSVIEKGQTVTLRCDPISGHDNLYWYRRVMGKEIKFLLHFVKESKQDESGMPNNRFLAERTGGTYSTLKVQPAELEDSGVYFCASSLQWNTEAFFGQGTRLTVV.

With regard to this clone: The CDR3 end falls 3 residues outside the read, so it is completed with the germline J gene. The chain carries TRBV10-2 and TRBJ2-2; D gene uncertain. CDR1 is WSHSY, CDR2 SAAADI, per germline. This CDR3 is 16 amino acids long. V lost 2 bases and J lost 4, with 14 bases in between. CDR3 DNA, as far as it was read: TGCGCCAGCAGTGAGGACGTCTGGCGGAGCACCGGGGAG. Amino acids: CASSEDVWRSTGE. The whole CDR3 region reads CASSEDVWRSTGELFF.

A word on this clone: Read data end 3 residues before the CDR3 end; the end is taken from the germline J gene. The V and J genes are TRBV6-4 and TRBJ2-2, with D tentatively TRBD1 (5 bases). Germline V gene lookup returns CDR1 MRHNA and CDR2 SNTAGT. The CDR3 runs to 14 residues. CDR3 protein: CASSILFGANVLFF. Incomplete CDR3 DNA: TGTGCCAGCAGTATACTTTTTGGGGCCAACGTG.

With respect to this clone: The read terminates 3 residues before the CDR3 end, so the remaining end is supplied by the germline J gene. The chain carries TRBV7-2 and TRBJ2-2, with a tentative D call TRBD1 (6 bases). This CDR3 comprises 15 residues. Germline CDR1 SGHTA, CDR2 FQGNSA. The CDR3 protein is CASSREGGSHEKLFF. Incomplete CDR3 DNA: TGTGCCAGCAGCAGAGAAGGGGGATCTCACGAAAAG.

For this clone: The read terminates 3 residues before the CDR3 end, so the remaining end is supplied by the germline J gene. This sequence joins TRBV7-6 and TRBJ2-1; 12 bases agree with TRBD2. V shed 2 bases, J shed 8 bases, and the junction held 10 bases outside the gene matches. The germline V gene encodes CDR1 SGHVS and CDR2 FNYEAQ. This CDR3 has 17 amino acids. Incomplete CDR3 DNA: TGTGCCAGCAGCTTATATGTGGCTAGCGGGAGGGGATATGAG. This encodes CASSLYVASGRGYE. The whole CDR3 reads CASSLYVASGRGYEQFF.

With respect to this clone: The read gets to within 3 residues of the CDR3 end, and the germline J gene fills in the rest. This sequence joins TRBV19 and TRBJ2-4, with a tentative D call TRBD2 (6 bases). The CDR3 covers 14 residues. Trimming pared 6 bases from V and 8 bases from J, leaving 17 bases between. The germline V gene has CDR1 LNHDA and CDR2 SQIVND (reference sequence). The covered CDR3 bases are TGTGCCAGTAGGTCCCTGGGGGGTATTGACATT. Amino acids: CASRSLGGIDI. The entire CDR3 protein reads CASRSLGGIDIQYF. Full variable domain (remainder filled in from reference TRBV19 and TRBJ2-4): DGGITQSPKYLFRKEGQNVTLSCEQNLNHDAMYWYRQDPGQGLRLIYYSQIVNDFQKGDIAEGYSVSREKKESFPLTVTSAQKNPTAFYLCASRSLGGIDIQYFGAGTRLSVL.

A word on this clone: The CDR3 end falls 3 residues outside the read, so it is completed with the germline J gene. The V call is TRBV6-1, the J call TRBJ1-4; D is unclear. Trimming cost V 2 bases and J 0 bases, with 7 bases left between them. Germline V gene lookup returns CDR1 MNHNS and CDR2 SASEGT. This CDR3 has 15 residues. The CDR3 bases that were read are TGTGCCAGCAGTGAATTTCTAGCAACTAATGAAAAA. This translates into CASSEFLATNEK. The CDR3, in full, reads CASSEFLATNEKLFF.

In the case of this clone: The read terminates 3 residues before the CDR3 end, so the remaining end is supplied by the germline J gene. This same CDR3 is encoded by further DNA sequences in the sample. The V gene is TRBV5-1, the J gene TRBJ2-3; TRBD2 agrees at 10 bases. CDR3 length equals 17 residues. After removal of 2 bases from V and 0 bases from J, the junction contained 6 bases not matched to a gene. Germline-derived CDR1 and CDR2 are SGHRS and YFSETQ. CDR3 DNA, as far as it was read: TGCGCCAGCAGCTTAGGACTAGCGGAATCTAGCACAGATACG. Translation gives CASSLGLAESSTDT. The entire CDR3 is CASSLGLAESSTDTQYF.

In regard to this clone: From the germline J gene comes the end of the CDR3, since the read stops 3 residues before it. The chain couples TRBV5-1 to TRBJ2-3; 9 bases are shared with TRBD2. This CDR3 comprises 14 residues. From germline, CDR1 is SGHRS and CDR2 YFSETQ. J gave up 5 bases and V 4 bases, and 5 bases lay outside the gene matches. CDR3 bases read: TGCGCCAGCAGCCCGGGACTAGCTAGAGATACG. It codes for CASSPGLARDT. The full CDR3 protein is CASSPGLARDTQYF.

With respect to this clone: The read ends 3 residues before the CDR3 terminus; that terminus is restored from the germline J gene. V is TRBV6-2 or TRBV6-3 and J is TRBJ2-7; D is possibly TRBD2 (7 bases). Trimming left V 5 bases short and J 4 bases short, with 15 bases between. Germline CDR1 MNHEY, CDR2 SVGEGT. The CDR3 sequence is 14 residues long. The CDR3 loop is CASSPGAGVYEQYF. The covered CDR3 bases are TGTGCCAGCAGTCCAGGGGCGGGGGTTTACGAG.

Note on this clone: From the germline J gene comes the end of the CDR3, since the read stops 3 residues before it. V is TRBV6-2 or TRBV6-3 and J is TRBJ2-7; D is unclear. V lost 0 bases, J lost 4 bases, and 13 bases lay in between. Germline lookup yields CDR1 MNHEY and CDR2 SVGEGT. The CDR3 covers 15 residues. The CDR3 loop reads CASSYSFPTGYEQYF. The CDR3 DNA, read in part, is TGTGCCAGCAGTTACTCTTTTCCGACTGGATACGAG.

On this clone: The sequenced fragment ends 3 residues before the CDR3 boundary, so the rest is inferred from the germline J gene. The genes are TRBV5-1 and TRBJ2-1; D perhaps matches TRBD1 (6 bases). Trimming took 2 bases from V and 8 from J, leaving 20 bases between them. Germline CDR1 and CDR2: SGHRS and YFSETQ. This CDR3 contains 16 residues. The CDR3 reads CASSFQAQGQADEQFF. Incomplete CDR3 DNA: TGCGCCAGCAGCTTCCAGGCCCAGGGGCAGGCTGATGAG.

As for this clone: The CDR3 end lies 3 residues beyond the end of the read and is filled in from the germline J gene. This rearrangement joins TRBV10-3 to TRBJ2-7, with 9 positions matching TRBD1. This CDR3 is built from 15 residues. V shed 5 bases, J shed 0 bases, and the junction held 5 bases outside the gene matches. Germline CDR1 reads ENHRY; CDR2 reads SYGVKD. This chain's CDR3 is CAISRDRVSSYEQYF. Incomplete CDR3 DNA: TGTGCCATCAGTCGGGACAGGGTGAGCTCCTACGAG.

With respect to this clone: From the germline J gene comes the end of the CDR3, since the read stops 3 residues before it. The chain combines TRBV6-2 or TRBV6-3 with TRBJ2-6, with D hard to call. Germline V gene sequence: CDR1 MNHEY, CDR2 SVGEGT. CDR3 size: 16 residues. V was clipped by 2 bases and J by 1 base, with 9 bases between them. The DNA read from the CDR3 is TGTGCCAGCAGTTACCCGGTCGAATCTGGGGCCAACGTC. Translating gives CASSYPVESGANV. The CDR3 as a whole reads CASSYPVESGANVLTF.

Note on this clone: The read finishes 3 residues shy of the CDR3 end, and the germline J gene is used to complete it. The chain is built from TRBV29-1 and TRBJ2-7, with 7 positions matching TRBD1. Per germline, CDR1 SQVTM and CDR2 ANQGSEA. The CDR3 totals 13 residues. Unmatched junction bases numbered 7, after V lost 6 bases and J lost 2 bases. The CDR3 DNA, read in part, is TGCAGCGTAGGGACAGATAGAGCCTACGAG. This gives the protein CSVGTDRAYE. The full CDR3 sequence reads CSVGTDRAYEQYF.

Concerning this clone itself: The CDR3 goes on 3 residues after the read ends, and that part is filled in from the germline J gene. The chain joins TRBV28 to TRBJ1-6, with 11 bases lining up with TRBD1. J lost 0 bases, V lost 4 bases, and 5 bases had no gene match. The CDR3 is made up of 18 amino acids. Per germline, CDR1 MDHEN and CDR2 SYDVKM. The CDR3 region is CASSSPGQGGSYNSPLHF. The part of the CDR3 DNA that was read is TGTGCCAGCAGTTCCCCGGGACAGGGGGGCTCCTATAATTCACCC.